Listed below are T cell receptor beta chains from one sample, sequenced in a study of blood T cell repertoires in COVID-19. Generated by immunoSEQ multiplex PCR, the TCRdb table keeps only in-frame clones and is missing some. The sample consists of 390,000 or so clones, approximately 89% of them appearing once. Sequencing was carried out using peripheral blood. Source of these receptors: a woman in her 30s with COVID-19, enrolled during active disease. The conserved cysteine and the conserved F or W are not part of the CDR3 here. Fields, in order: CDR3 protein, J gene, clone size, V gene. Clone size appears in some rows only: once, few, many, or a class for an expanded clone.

CDR3: ASSYSRQIEQY
J: TRBJ2-7
size: NA
V: TRBV6-5

CDR3: ASSQTEMNTEAF
J: TRBJ1-1
size: NA
V: TRBV7-2

CDR3: ASSTHRGDTEAF
J: TRBJ1-1
size: NA
V: TRBV11-2

CDR3: ASSQGGSGRGTGELF
J: TRBJ2-2
size: NA
V: TRBV4-1

CDR3: ASSAYGTGGQETQY
J: TRBJ2-5
size: once
V: TRBV9

CDR3: ASFSQGGSGNTIY
J: TRBJ1-3
size: NA
V: TRBV9

CDR3: ASSLIPGLGGETQY
J: TRBJ2-5
size: NA
V: TRBV11-2

CDR3: ASSDDTTDTQY
J: TRBJ2-3
size: NA
V: TRBV7-9

CDR3: ASRIRTSGFSTDTQY
J: TRBJ2-3
size: NA
V: TRBV28

CDR3: ASSLGLAGGRYEQY
J: TRBJ2-7
size: NA
V: TRBV5-1

CDR3: ASSLGSTVGETQY
J: TRBJ2-5
size: NA
V: TRBV7-2

CDR3: ASSVRETQY
J: TRBJ2-5
size: NA
V: TRBV5-1

CDR3: ASSQGGVGTSGSPDPLGTQY
J: TRBJ2-3
size: once
V: TRBV4-1

CDR3: ASSESYGYT
J: TRBJ1-2
size: NA
V: TRBV7-9

CDR3: ASSLVGSDEQF
J: TRBJ2-1
size: once
V: TRBV7-9

CDR3: ASSTEGQQYGYT
J: TRBJ1-2
size: once
V: TRBV9

CDR3: ARELDRQYGYT
J: TRBJ1-2
size: NA
V: TRBV19

CDR3: ASNPWLTAGETQY
J: TRBJ2-5
size: few
V: TRBV7-9

CDR3: ASSQDLRREMPQH
J: TRBJ1-5
size: NA
V: TRBV4-3

CDR3: AISNTGGPAT
J: TRBJ1-2
size: NA
V: TRBV10-3

CDR3: ASSPTAGGSYEQY
J: TRBJ2-7
size: NA
V: TRBV27

CDR3: ASSLDPQGLYGYT
J: TRBJ1-2
size: NA
V: TRBV5-4

CDR3: ASSSLAGKQETQY
J: TRBJ2-5
size: NA
V: TRBV5-1

CDR3: ASSPGTGGEKLF
J: TRBJ1-4
size: NA
V: TRBV3-1/TRBV3-2

CDR3: ASSHRQGNQPQH
J: TRBJ1-5
size: NA
V: TRBV5-8

CDR3: ASSPGDFYEQY
J: TRBJ2-7
size: few
V: TRBV5-6

CDR3: ASSLLLGDREQF
J: TRBJ2-1
size: NA
V: TRBV27

CDR3: ASSQAAVPGTEAF
J: TRBJ1-1
size: NA
V: TRBV4-3

CDR3: ASSGTSADDEQY
J: TRBJ2-7
size: NA
V: TRBV2

CDR3: ASSFGEGGYT
J: TRBJ1-2
size: NA
V: TRBV28

CDR3: ASSQESTYEQY
J: TRBJ2-7
size: NA
V: TRBV4-1

CDR3: AISESEGANTQY
J: TRBJ2-3
size: NA
V: TRBV10-3

CDR3: ASSQRTGNTGELF
J: TRBJ2-2
size: NA
V: TRBV4-3

CDR3: SATSGDYNEQF
J: TRBJ2-1
size: NA
V: TRBV29-1

CDR3: ASSPQRTGYNSPLH
J: TRBJ1-6
size: NA
V: TRBV27

CDR3: ASSLSLDSETQY
J: TRBJ2-5
size: NA
V: TRBV27

CDR3: ASSSGDFYNEQF
J: TRBJ2-1
size: few
V: TRBV11-2

CDR3: ASSLGTGSGNTIY
J: TRBJ1-3
size: once
V: TRBV28

CDR3: AISETGQKVYEQY
J: TRBJ2-7
size: NA
V: TRBV10-3

CDR3: ASSSLTDTQY
J: TRBJ2-3
size: NA
V: TRBV7-2

CDR3: ASSFGGTTTGLSSNQPQH
J: TRBJ1-5
size: NA
V: TRBV28

CDR3: ASRAGDRDTEAF
J: TRBJ1-1
size: NA
V: TRBV28

CDR3: ASSVALSGGTDTQY
J: TRBJ2-3
size: NA
V: TRBV9

CDR3: ASGDRGMDEKLF
J: TRBJ1-4
size: once
V: TRBV4-1

CDR3: ASSLGTRETQY
J: TRBJ2-5
size: NA
V: TRBV11-1

CDR3: ASSSPRGPSYEQY
J: TRBJ2-7
size: NA
V: TRBV7-2

CDR3: ASRRTGIGTGELF
J: TRBJ2-2
size: NA
V: TRBV19